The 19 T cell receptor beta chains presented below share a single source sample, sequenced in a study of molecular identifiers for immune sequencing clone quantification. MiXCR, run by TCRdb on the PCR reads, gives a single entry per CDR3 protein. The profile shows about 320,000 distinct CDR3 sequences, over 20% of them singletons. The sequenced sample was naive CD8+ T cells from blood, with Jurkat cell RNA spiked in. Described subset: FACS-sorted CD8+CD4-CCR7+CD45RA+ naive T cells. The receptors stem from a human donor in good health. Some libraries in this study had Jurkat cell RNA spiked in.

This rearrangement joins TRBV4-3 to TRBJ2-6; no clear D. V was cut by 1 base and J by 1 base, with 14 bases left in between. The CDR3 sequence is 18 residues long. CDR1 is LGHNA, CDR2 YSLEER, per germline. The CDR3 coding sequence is TGCGCCAGCAGCCAAGGGTTCGCCATCGGGTCTGGGGCCAACGTCCTGACTTTC. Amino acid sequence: CASSQGFAIGSGANVLTF.

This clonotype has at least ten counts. The DNA of the CDR3 is TGCAGCGTTGAAGAACAGAACACTGAAGCTTTCTTT. Its protein product is CSVEEQNTEAFF. The gene calls are TRBV29-1 and TRBJ1-1; D is ambiguous. The CDR3 has 12 residues. Trimming removed 0 bases from V and 1 base from J, with 3 bases in between. Per the germline V gene, CDR1 is SQVTM and CDR2 is ANQGSEA.

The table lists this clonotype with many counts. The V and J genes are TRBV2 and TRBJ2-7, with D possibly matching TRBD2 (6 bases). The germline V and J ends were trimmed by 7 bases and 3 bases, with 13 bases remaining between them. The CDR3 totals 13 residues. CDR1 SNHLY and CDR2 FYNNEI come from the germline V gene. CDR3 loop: CASKGGSGYEQYF. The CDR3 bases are TGTGCCAGCAAAGGAGGGTCTGGCTACGAGCAGTACTTC.

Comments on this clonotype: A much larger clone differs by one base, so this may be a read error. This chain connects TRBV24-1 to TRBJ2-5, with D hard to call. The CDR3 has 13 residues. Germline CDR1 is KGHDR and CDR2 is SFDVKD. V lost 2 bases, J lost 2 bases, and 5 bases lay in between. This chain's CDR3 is CATSDYVQETQYF. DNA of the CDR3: TGTGCCACCAGTGATTATGTGCAAGAGACCCAGTACTTC.

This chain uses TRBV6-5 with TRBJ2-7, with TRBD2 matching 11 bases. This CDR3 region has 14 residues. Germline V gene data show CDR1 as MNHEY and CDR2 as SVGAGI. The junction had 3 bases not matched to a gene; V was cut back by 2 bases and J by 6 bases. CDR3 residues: CASSYGLAGGEQYF. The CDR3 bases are TGTGCCAGCAGTTACGGTCTAGCGGGAGGCGAGCAGTACTTC.

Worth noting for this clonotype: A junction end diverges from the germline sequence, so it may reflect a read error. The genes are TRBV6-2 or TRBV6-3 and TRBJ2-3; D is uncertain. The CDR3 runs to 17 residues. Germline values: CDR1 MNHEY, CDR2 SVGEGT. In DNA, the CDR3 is TGTGCCATCAGTTCAATCAACAGACGCGCCGTCACAGATACGCAGTATTTT. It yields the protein CAISSINRRAVTDTQYF.

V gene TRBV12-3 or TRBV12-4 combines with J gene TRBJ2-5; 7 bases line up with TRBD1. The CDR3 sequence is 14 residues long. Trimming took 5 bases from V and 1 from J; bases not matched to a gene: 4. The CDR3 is CASSPPGGQETQYF. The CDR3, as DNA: TGTGCCAGCAGTCCGCCAGGGGGCCAAGAGACCCAGTACTTC.

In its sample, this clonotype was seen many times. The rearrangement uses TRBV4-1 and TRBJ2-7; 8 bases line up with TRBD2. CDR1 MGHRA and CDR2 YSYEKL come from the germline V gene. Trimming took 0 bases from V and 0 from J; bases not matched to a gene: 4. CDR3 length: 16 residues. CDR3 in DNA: TGCGCCAGCAGCCAAGAGGGACTAGTACTCTCCTACGAGCAGTACTTC. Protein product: CASSQEGLVLSYEQYF.

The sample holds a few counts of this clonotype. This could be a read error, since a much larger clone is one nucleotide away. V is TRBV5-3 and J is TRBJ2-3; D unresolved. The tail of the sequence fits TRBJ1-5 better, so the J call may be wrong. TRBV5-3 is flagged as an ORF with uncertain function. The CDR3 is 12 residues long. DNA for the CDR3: TGTGCCAGCAGGCCGCCAGGTCAGACGCAGCATTTT. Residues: CASRPPGQTQHF.

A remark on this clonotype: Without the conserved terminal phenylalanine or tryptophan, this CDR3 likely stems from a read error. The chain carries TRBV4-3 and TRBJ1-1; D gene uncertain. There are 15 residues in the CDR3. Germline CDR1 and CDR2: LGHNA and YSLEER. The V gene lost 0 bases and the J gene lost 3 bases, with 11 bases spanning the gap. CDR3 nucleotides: TGCGCCAGCAGCCAAGATCATGGGGTTGACACTGAAGCTTTCCTT. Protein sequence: CASSQDHGVDTEAFL.

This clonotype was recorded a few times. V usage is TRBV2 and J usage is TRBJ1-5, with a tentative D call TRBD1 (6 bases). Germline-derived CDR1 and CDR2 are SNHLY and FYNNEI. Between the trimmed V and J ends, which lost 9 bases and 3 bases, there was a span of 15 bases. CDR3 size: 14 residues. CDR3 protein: CASRGGLNNQPQHF. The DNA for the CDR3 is TGTGCCAGTCGGGGGGGCTTAAACAATCAGCCCCAGCATTTT.

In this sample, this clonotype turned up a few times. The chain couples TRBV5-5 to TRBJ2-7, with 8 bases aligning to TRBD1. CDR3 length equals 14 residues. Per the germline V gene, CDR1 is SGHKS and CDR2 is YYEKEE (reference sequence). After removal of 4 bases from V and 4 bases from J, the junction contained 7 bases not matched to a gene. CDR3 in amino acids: CASSPGQGKYEQYF. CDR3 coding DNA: TGTGCCAGCAGCCCTGGACAGGGTAAATACGAGCAGTACTTC.

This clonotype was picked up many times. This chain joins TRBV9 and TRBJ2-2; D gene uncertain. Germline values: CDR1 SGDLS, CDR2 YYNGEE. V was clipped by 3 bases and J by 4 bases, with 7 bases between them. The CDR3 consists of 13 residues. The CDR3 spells CASSGITTGELFF. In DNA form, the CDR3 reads TGTGCCAGCAGCGGAATAACCACCGGGGAGCTGTTTTTT.

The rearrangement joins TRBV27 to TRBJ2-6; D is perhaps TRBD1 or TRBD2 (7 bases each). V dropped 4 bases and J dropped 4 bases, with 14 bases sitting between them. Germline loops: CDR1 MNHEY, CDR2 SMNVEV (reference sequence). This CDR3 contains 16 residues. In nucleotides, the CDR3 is TGTGCCAGCAGTTGGGAGGGGGCGTCGGGGGCCAACGTCCTGACTTTC. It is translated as CASSWEGASGANVLTF.

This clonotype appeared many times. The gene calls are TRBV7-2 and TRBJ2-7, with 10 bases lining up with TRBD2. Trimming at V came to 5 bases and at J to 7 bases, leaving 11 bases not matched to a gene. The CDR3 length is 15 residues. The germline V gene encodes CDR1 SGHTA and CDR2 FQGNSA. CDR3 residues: CASSPPAGGPSEQYF. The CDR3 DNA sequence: TGTGCCAGCAGCCCCCCAGCGGGAGGGCCGAGTGAGCAGTACTTC.

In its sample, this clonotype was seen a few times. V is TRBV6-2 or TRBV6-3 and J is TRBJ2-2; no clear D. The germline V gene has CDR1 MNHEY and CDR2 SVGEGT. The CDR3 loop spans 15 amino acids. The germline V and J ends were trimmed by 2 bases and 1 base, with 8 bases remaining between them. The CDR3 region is CASSYPQRNTGELFF. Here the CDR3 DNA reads TGTGCCAGCAGTTACCCCCAGAGGAACACCGGGGAGCTGTTTTTT.

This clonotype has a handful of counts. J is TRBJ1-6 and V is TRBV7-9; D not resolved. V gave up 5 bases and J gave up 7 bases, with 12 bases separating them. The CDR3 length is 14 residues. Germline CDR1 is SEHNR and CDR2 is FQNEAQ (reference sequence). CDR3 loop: CASSMTQTNSPLHF. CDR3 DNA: TGTGCCAGCAGCATGACACAGACCAATTCACCCCTCCACTTT.

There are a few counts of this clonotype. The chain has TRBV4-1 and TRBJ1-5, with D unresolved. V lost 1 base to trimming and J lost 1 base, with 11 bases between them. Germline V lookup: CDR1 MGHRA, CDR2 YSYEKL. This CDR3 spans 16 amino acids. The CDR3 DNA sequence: TGCGCCAGCAGCCAAGTCGGTAGGGAAAGCAATCAGCCCCAGCATTTT. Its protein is CASSQVGRESNQPQHF.

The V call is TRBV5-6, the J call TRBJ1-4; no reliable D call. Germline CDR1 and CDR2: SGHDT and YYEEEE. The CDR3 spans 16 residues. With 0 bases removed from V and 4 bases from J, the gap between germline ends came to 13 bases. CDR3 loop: CASSLVLAGVNEKLFF. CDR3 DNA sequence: TGTGCCAGCAGCTTGGTTCTGGCGGGAGTTAATGAAAAACTGTTTTTT.